The 15 T cell receptor beta chains below come from one sample, sequenced in a study of vaccination and CD4 T cells after COVID-19. What these receptors recognize is not known. The study sequenced cultured CD4+ T cell DNA using the Oncomine TCR Beta short-read assay. TCRdb re-called the PCR reads through MiXCR, storing one row per CDR3 protein. This table has tens of thousands of distinct CDR3 sequences, roughly 40% appearing once. Treatment meaning: approximately nine-day PBMC culture with coronavirus spike peptide pools or control peptides (ViraFEST assay). The sample in question was CD4+ T cells from blood, cultured in vitro, obtained before SARS-CoV-2 vaccination. The receptors stem from a human donor who received a COVID-19 vaccine.

The V and J genes are TRBV7-2 and TRBJ2-3; maybe TRBD1 (6 bases). There are 14 residues in the CDR3. V lost 5 bases and J 3 bases, leaving 12 bases between the germline ends. CDR1 SGHTA and CDR2 FQGNSA come from the germline V gene. The CDR3 sequence: CASSRDTPTDTQYF. Here the CDR3 DNA reads TGTGCCAGCAGCCGGGACACTCCTACAGATACGCAGTATTTT.

The rearrangement links TRBV5-1 to TRBJ2-7; TRBD1 aligns across 11 bases. Germline values: CDR1 SGHRS, CDR2 YFSETQ. The CDR3 loop spans 15 amino acids. With V trimmed by 0 bases and J by 2 bases, 1 base remained unmatched. CDR3 DNA sequence: TGCGCCAGCAGCTTGGTGGGACAGGGGGCCTACGAGCAGTACTTC. This codes for CASSLVGQGAYEQYF.

V and J are TRBV6-5 and TRBJ2-3; D uncertain. The CDR3 extends over 11 amino acids. CDR1 MNHEY and CDR2 SVGAGI come from the germline V gene. V was shortened by 2 bases and J by 5 bases, with 2 bases between the two germline ends. CDR3 sequence: CASSYQDTQYF. CDR3 in DNA: TGTGCCAGCAGTTACCAAGATACGCAGTATTTT.

The rearrangement uses TRBV6-5 and TRBJ1-1, with D tentatively TRBD1 (6 bases). The CDR3 totals 16 residues. Trimming shortened V by 2 bases and J by 0 bases, and 13 bases separated the two germline ends. Germline V CDR1 and CDR2: MNHEY, SVGAGI. CDR3 bases: TGTGCCAGCAGTTACCTGGGGGCCCGGATGAACACTGAAGCTTTCTTT. The encoded protein is CASSYLGARMNTEAFF.

Only a few counts were recorded for this clonotype. The chain recombines TRBV5-6 with TRBJ1-5, with D maybe TRBD1 (6 bases). V was pared by 3 bases and J by 0 bases, with 10 bases between. The CDR3 totals 15 residues. The germline CDR1 and CDR2 sequences are SGHDT and YYEEEE. CDR3 sequence (DNA): TGTGCCAGCAGCTCCTACAGGGTTAGCAATCAGCCCCAGCATTTT. This encodes CASSSYRVSNQPQHF.

This clonotype has more than one count but fewer than ten. As DNA, the CDR3 is TGTGCCAGCAGTCTTAGGGCGGGCACTGAAGCTTTCTTT. Amino acid sequence: CASSLRAGTEAFF. This sequence joins TRBV7-8 and TRBJ1-1; no firm D call. The CDR3 loop spans 13 amino acids. Germline V gene data show CDR1 as SGHVS and CDR2 as FQNEAQ. Trimming removed 6 bases at V and 4 bases at J, with 12 bases between. Together with reference TRBV7-8 and TRBJ1-1, the CDR3 gives the full variable domain: GAGVSQSPRYKVAKRGQDVALRCDPISGHVSLFWYQQALGQGPEFLTYFQNEAQLDKSGLPSDRFFAERPEGSVSTLKIQRTQQEDSAVYLCASSLRAGTEAFFGQGTRLTVV.

In this sample, this clonotype turned up a few times. The chain is built from TRBV27 and TRBJ1-1, with D possibly being TRBD1 (5 bases). The CDR3 has 17 amino acids. Trimming took 3 bases from V and 0 from J, leaving 17 bases between them. Germline V lookup: CDR1 MNHEY, CDR2 SMNVEV (reference sequence). The CDR3, as DNA: TGTGCCAGCAGTTTGTACCCGGGACGAGGACTGAACACTGAAGCTTTCTTT. Its protein is CASSLYPGRGLNTEAFF.

The chain has TRBV7-2 and TRBJ2-3; 8 nucleotides match TRBD1. Germline V lookup: CDR1 SGHTA, CDR2 FQGNSA. The CDR3 runs 15 residues. V lost 4 bases and J lost 4; bases outside the gene matches: 7. The CDR3 DNA is TGTGCCAGCAGCTCCGGACAGGGAATCGCAGATACGCAGTATTTT. Translating gives CASSSGQGIADTQYF.

V and J are TRBV5-4 and TRBJ1-1, with 7 bases matching TRBD1. The germline V gene encodes CDR1 SGHNT and CDR2 YYREEE (reference sequence). V trimming: 2 bases; J trimming: 7 bases; junction bases outside the gene matches: 11. CDR3 size: 15 residues. CDR3 DNA sequence: TGTGCCAGCAGCTTTAATAAACGTGACAGGGATGAAGCTTTCTTT. Translated, it gives CASSFNKRDRDEAFF.

The chain carries TRBV24-1 and TRBJ2-7, with 7 bases lining up with TRBD1. Germline V gene lookup returns CDR1 KGHDR and CDR2 SFDVKD. The CDR3 consists of 16 residues. V shed 2 bases and J 3 bases; nucleotides not matched to a gene: 9. CDR3 DNA: TGTGCCACCAGTGATTCTACGACAGGGCGGGTCTACGAGCAGTACTTC. It translates to CATSDSTTGRVYEQYF.

V is TRBV6-1 and J is TRBJ2-2, with D possibly TRBD1 on 5 matching bases. Germline lookup yields CDR1 MNHNS and CDR2 SASEGT. The CDR3 is 14 amino acids. V was trimmed by 7 bases and J by 4 bases, leaving 13 bases between them. The CDR3 coding sequence is TGTGCCAGCACCTACAGTAGGGGCACCGGGGAGCTGTTTTTT. It is translated as CASTYSRGTGELFF.

The chain joins TRBV28 to TRBJ1-1; D gene ambiguous. Deletions cut 2 bases from V and 5 bases from J, with 3 bases between. The CDR3 runs to 11 residues. CDR1 MDHEN and CDR2 SYDVKM come from the germline V gene. The CDR3 spells CASSLPTEAFF. CDR3 nucleotide sequence: TGTGCCAGCAGTTTACCGACTGAAGCTTTCTTT.

V usage is TRBV24-1 and J usage is TRBJ2-2; the match to TRBD2 covers 8 bases. Germline V gives CDR1 KGHDR, CDR2 SFDVKD. The CDR3 spans 15 residues. The V and J ends lost 6 bases and 4 bases, in that order; junction bases with no gene match: 6. For the CDR3, the DNA is TGTGCCACCAGTCCGTTTAGCGGGGCCACCGGGGAGCTGTTTTTT. It is translated as CATSPFSGATGELFF.

The CDR3 sequence: CASKSLGGGAGETQYF. The CDR3 DNA follows: TGTGCCAGCAAGAGCTTGGGGGGGGGGGCAGGGGAGACCCAGTACTTC. The chain employs TRBV2 and TRBJ2-5; D might be TRBD2 (7 bases). The CDR3 totals 16 residues. Germline V gene lookup returns CDR1 SNHLY and CDR2 FYNNEI. V was cut by 7 bases and J by 5 bases, with 23 bases left in between. The whole variable domain, filled in from reference TRBV2 and TRBJ2-5, reads EPEVTQTPSHQVTQMGQEVILRCVPISNHLYFYWYRQILGQKVEFLVSFYNNEISEKSEIFDDQFSVERPDGSNFTLKIRSTKLEDSAMYFCASKSLGGGAGETQYFGPGTRLLVL.

The genes are TRBV19 and TRBJ2-7; the D is unclear. V lost 1 base and J 3 bases, leaving 7 bases between the germline ends. The CDR3 length is 13 residues. The germline gives CDR1 LNHDA, CDR2 SQIVND (reference sequence). CDR3 residues: CASSIGGFYEQYF. The CDR3, as DNA: TGTGCCAGTAGTATAGGGGGATTCTACGAGCAGTACTTC.